A single sample is the source of the 8 T cell receptor beta chains below, sequenced in a study of neurological immune-mediated disorders (dated by TCRdb to the late 2010s). The method behind the library was 5' RACE. The sample was run on an Illumina HiSeq 2500. TCRdb trimmed public reads at Q25 via fastp, called clones via MiXCR and kept in-frame beta chains. CDR3 protein duplicates are merged, each entry listing the most common genes and DNA. This sample lists 65,000 to 90,000 distinct CDR3 sequences; less than 5.5% were detected once. Around 2.2% of the sample goes to the ten largest clones. The sample was PBMCs. The receptors were sampled from a woman aged 25 to 39 with multiple sclerosis.

This chain connects TRBV20-1 to TRBJ2-1, with 13 bases that match TRBD2. CDR1 and CDR2 (germline): DFQATT, SNEGSKA (reference sequence). The CDR3 loop spans 15 amino acids. V was clipped by 5 bases and J by 6 bases; unmatched bases: 7. The CDR3 coding sequence is TGCAGTGCTCAGAGGACTAGCGGGAGAGGCAATGAGCAGTTCTTC. It codes for CSAQRTSGRGNEQFF.

This clonotype was counted at least ten times. J is TRBJ2-5 and V is TRBV5-1, with 9 nucleotides matching TRBD1. Looked up from germline, CDR1 is SGHRS and CDR2 is YFSETQ. The ends lost 4 bases at V and 5 bases at J; junction bases unmatched: 6. This CDR3 comprises 14 residues. The CDR3 DNA is TGCGCCAGCAGCACCCCGACAGGGGGGGAGACCCAGTACTTC. Translated, it gives CASSTPTGGETQYF.

This clonotype was counted ten times or more. This rearrangement joins TRBV20-1 to TRBJ1-1; perhaps TRBD1 as D (6 bases). The CDR3 is 14 residues long. V gave up 8 bases and J gave up 0 bases, with 16 bases separating them. Germline CDR1 DFQATT, CDR2 SNEGSKA (reference sequence). The CDR3 spells CSPTPGHMNTEAFF. In nucleotides, the CDR3 is TGCAGTCCTACGCCGGGACACATGAACACTGAAGCTTTCTTT.

This clonotype was counted only a few times. The J gene is TRBJ2-1, the V gene TRBV10-3; D is uncertain. Germline V gene data show CDR1 as ENHRY and CDR2 as SYGVKD. V was trimmed by 5 bases and J by 0 bases, leaving 11 bases between them. This CDR3 region has 15 residues. As DNA, the CDR3 is TGTGCCATCAGTAAGGAGCAGAGCTCCTACAATGAGCAGTTCTTC. This translates into CAISKEQSSYNEQFF.

This clonotype occurred many times. The genes are TRBV27 and TRBJ2-3; D gene uncertain. Germline V CDR1 and CDR2: MNHEY, SMNVEV (reference sequence). The CDR3 length is 14 residues. Trimming cost V 5 bases and J 4 bases, with 13 bases left between them. CDR3 protein: CASSHQLSADTQYF. The CDR3 nucleotides are TGTGCCAGCAGTCACCAACTGTCGGCAGATACGCAGTATTTT.

This clonotype was seen many times. The chain combines TRBV20-1 with TRBJ2-1, with a possible D match to TRBD2 (5 bases). V was clipped by 0 bases and J by 0 bases, with 12 bases between them. The CDR3 runs to 16 residues. CDR1 is DFQATT, CDR2 SNEGSKA, per germline (reference sequence). This CDR3 reads CSARDQFTSSYNEQFF. The CDR3 coding sequence is TGCAGTGCTAGAGATCAATTCACTAGCTCCTACAATGAGCAGTTCTTC.

The table lists this clonotype with many counts. DNA of the CDR3: TGCAGTGCTAGAGATAATGGACGACTGACTGAAGCTTTCTTT. Encoded protein: CSARDNGRLTEAFF. This chain joins TRBV20-1 and TRBJ1-1; no definite D call. Trimming removed 0 bases at V and 5 bases at J, with 13 bases between. This CDR3 is built from 14 residues. The germline gives CDR1 DFQATT, CDR2 SNEGSKA (reference sequence).

The sample holds many counts of this clonotype. This sequence joins TRBV10-3 and TRBJ1-1, with D possibly matching TRBD1 (5 bases). Germline V gives CDR1 ENHRY, CDR2 SYGVKD. CDR3 length: 14 residues. V lost 5 bases and J 1 base, leaving 11 bases between the germline ends. The CDR3 nucleotides are TGTGCCATCAGTCGGGGTACAGGGAACACTGAAGCTTTCTTT. This encodes CAISRGTGNTEAFF.